The T cell receptor (beta chain) described here comes from a study of shared clonotypes between healthy human individuals. Study-wide context: A couple of women and a few men aged 18 to 49 made up the donors. Whole-study findings and limits: The donor pool, a small one, limited the genetic and exposure-history diversity represented. Estimated clonotype richness was generally higher in naive than memory subsets.

Template for every sorted-subset replicate PCR totaled around 210 ng DNA, some 30,000 T cell genomes. The repertoire was sequenced with immunoSEQ multiplex PCR; TCRdb's copy has only in-frame clones and lacks some. The sample has about 680,000 clones, about 74% seen once. Germline V CDR1 and CDR2: MDHEN, SYDVKM. The CDR3 is 14 amino acids. The V end was cut by 2 bases, the J end by 0 bases, with 6 bases between. Comments on this clone: Its target is not known.

The TCR was taken from a woman aged 25 to 39 in good health. The sequencing sample was made of memory CD4+ T cells sorted from blood. Subset reported: CD45RA-negative fraction. The genes are TRBV28 and TRBJ2-3; D not resolved. The CDR3, as DNA: TGTGCCAGCAGTTTACCGGACAGCACAGATACGCAGTATTTT. This codes for CASSLPDSTDTQYF.